Listed below are T cell receptor beta chains from one sample, sequenced in a study of PD-L1 blockade in urothelial cancer. TCRdb's copy holds only in-frame clones and misses some; the assay was immunoSEQ multiplex PCR. This table has approximately 20,000 clones, 90% appearing once. Specimen: PBMCs, collected around atezolizumab (anti-PD-L1) treatment. The receptor set was obtained from a woman in her sixties with urothelial cancer. Both conserved end residues are part of each CDR3. The D gene is left open where the match is weak. Size values are once, few and many counts, or a class for expanded clones, and some rows have none.

>few|-|TRBV5-1|TRBJ2-1
TGCGCCAGCAGCGCTAGAATCGGCACTGAGCAGTTCTTC
CASSARIGTEQFF
>-|-|TRBV19|TRBJ1-2
TGTGCCAGTAGTCCCAGGTTCGGGGGGGGCAAGGATGGCTACACCTTC
CASSPRFGGGKDGYTF
>-|TRBD1|TRBV29-1|TRBJ2-1
TGCAGCTCTGGAGTGGGACAGGGGATCAATGAGCAGTTCTTC
CSSGVGQGINEQFF
>-|TRBD2|TRBV19|TRBJ2-1
TGTGCCAGTAGTCTGGTAGCGGGAGAAGTGTATGAGCAGTTCTTC
CASSLVAGEVYEQFF
>-|-|TRBV28|TRBJ1-1
TGTGCCAGCAGTGCGATTCAGGGTCCGAGCACTGAAGCTTTCTTT
CASSAIQGPSTEAFF
>-|TRBD1|TRBV7-6|TRBJ1-3
TGTGCCAGCAGCTCGACAGGGCATTTCTCTGGAAACACCATATATTTT
CASSSTGHFSGNTIYF
>-|TRBD1|TRBV14|TRBJ1-5
TGTGCCAGCAGCCAAGATCACAGGGGGTTCAATCAGCCCCAGCATTTT
CASSQDHRGFNQPQHF
>once|-|TRBV4-1|TRBJ2-1
TGCGCCAGCAGCCAAGATGCCCGGGAAGAGCAGTTCTTC
CASSQDAREEQFF
>-|-|TRBV19|TRBJ2-6
TGTGCCAGCTCCCTTGGACAGACTGGGGCCAACGTCCTGACTTTC
CASSLGQTGANVLTF
>-|-|TRBV28|TRBJ1-1
TGTGCCAGCGGGCGCATGAACACTGAAGCTTTCTTT
CASGRMNTEAFF
>-|TRBD1|TRBV11-2|TRBJ1-1
TGTGCCAGCAGTCTGACAGGGGGCTTAGCTTTCTTT
CASSLTGGLAFF
>few|-|TRBV19|TRBJ1-1
TGTGCCAGTAGTATGGCGGCAGAAGCTTTCTTT
CASSMAAEAFF
>-|TRBD1|TRBV4-1|TRBJ1-4
TGCGCCAGCAGCCAAGAGGGGACAGGGGGCGAAAAACTGTTTTTT
CASSQEGTGGEKLFF
>-|TRBD1|TRBV11-2|TRBJ2-1
TGTGCCAGCAGCCGTCCGGGACAGGGTTTTCGTGAGCAGTTCTTC
CASSRPGQGFREQFF
>-|-|TRBV27|TRBJ1-3
TGTGCCAGCAGTACGGGGTACTCTGGAAACACCATATATTTT
CASSTGYSGNTIYF
>-|-|TRBV4-1|TRBJ1-5
TGCGCCAGCAGCCCCTCGCTACGGGACTACTTTTATAGCAATCAGCCCCAGCATTTT
CASSPSLRDYFYSNQPQHF
>-|TRBD2|TRBV6-5|TRBJ2-1
TGTGCCAGCAGTTACCGAAGCGGGAGGGGCGACAATGAGCAGTTCTTC
CASSYRSGRGDNEQFF
>-|-|TRBV11-2|TRBJ2-7
TGTGCCAGCAGCTTAAAGTCTGGAGGGTCCGAGCAGTACTTC
CASSLKSGGSEQYF
>-|TRBD2|TRBV5-1|TRBJ2-3
TGCGCCAGCAGCGGCGGACTAGCGGGAGTGCGAGATACGCAGTATTTT
CASSGGLAGVRDTQYF
>-|TRBD2|TRBV7-2|TRBJ2-7
TGTGCCAGCAGCTTAACAATTACTAGCGGGACCGGTGTGTCCTACGAGCAGTACTTC
CASSLTITSGTGVSYEQYF
>few|TRBD2|TRBV9|TRBJ2-3
TGTGCCAGCAGCGTCTTCTCGTCTACGGGAGGGAGCACAGATACGCAGTATTTT
CASSVFSSTGGSTDTQYF